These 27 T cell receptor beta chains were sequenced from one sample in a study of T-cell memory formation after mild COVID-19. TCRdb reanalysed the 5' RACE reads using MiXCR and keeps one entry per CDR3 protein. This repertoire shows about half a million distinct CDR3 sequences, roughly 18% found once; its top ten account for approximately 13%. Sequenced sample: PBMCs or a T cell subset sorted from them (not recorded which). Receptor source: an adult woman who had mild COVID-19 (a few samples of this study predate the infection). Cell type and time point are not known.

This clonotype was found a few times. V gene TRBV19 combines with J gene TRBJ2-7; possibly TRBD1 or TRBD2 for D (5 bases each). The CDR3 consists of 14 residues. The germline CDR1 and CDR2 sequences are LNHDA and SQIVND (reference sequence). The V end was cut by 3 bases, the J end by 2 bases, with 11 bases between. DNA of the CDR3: TGTGCCAGTAGTATCCGGGGCCACCCCTACGAGCAGTACTTC. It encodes CASSIRGHPYEQYF.

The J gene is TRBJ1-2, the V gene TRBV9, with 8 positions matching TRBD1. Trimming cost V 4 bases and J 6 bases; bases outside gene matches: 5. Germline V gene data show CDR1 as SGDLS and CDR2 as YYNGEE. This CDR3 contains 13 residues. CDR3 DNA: TGTGCCAGCAGCCACTACAGGGGGGATGGCTACACCTTC. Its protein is CASSHYRGDGYTF.

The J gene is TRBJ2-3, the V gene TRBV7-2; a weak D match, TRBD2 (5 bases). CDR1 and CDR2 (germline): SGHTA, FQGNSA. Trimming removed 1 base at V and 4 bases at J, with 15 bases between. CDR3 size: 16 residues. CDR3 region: CASSLDAGLFSDTQYF. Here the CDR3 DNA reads TGTGCCAGCAGCTTAGACGCGGGTTTGTTCTCAGATACGCAGTATTTT.

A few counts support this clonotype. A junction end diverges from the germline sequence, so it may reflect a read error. The CDR3 here is CASSYSGPATTLTGELFF. The CDR3, as DNA: TGTGCCAGCAGCTACTCCGGTCCGGCCACGACCCTCACCGGGGAGCTGTTTTTT. This chain links TRBV6-5 with TRBJ2-2; the D is unclear. Germline CDR1 reads MNHEY; CDR2 reads SVGAGI. This CDR3 has 18 amino acids.

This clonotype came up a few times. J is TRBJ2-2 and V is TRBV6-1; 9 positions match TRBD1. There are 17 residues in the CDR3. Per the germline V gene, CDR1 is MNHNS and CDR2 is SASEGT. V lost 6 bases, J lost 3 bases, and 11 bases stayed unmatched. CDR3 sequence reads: CASSVKTGTGYTGELFF. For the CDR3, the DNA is TGTGCCAGCAGCGTAAAAACCGGGACAGGGTACACCGGGGAGCTGTTTTTT.

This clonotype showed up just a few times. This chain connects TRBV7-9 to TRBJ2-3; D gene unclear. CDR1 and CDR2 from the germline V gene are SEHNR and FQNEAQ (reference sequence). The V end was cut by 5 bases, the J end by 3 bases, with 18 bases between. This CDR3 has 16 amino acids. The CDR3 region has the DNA TGTGCCAGCAGCCCACCACTACAGCGCTCAACAGATACGCAGTATTTT. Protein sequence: CASSPPLQRSTDTQYF.

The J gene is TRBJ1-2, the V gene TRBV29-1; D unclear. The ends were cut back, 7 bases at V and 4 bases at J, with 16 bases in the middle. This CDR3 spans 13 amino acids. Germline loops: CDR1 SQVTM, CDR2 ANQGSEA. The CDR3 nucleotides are TGCAGCGCAGGTTCCACAGTGAGCTATGGCTACACCTTC. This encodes CSAGSTVSYGYTF.

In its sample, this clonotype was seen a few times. DNA of the CDR3: TGTGCCAGCAGCCGCGGGACTAGCGGGAGGTTGTTCAATGAGCAGTTCTTC. Its translation is CASSRGTSGRLFNEQFF. V gene TRBV7-9 combines with J gene TRBJ2-1, with TRBD2 matching 15 bases. This CDR3 contains 17 residues. V gave up 5 bases and J gave up 6 bases; unmatched junction bases: 8. Germline V gives CDR1 SEHNR, CDR2 FQNEAQ (reference sequence).

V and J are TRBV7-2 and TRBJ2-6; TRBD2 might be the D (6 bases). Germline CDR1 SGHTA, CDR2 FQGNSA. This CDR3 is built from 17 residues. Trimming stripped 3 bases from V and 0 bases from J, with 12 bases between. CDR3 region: CASSFGGALSGANVLTF. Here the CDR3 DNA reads TGTGCCAGCAGCTTCGGCGGGGCCCTCTCTGGGGCCAACGTCCTGACTTTC.

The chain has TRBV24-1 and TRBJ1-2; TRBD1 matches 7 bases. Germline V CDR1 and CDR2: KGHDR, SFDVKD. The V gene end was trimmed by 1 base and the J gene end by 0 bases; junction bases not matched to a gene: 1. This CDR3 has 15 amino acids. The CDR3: CATSDLQGTNYGYTF. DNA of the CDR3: TGTGCCACCAGTGATTTACAGGGGACTAACTATGGCTACACCTTC.

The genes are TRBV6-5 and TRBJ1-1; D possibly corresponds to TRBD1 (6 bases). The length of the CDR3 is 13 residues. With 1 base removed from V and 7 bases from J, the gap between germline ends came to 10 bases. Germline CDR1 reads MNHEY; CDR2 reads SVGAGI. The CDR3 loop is CASSYYPQGEAFF. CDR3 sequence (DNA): TGTGCCAGCAGTTACTATCCACAGGGTGAAGCTTTCTTT.

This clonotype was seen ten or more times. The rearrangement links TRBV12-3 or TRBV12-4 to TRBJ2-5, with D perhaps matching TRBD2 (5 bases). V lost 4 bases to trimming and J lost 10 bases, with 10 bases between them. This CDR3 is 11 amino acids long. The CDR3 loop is CASSSARGQYF. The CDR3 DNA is TGTGCCAGCAGTTCCGCCCGGGGCCAGTACTTC.

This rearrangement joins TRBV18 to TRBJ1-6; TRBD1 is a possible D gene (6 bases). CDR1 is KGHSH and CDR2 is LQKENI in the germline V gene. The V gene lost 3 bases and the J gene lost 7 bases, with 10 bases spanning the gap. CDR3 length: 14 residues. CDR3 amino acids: CASSPSGANSPLHF. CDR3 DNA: TGTGCCAGCTCACCTTCGGGGGCAAATTCACCCCTCCACTTT.

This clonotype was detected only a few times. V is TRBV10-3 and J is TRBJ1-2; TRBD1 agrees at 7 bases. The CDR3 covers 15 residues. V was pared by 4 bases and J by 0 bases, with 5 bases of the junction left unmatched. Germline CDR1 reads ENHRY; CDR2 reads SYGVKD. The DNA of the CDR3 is TGTGCCATCAGTGGGGGGGACAGTTCTAACTATGGCTACACCTTC. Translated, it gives CAISGGDSSNYGYTF.

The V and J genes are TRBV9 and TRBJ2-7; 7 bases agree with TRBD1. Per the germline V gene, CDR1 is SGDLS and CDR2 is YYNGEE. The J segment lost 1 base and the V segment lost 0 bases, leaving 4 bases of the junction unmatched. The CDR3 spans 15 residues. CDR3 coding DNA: TGTGCCAGCAGCGTAGGGGGACAGCAATCCTACGAGCAGTACTTC. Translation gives CASSVGGQQSYEQYF.

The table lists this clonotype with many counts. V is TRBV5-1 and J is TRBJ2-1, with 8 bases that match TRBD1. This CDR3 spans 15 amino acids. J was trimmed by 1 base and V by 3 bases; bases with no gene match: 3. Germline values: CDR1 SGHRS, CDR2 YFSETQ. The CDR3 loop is CASSSGTGSYNEQFF. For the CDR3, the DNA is TGCGCCAGCAGCTCCGGGACAGGTTCCTACAATGAGCAGTTCTTC.

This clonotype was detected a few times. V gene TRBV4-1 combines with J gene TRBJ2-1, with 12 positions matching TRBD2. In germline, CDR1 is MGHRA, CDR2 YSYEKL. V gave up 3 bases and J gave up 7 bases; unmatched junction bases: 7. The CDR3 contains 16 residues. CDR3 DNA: TGCGCCAGCAGCCACCGACTAGCGGGGGACGAGAATGAGCAGTTCTTC. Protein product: CASSHRLAGDENEQFF.

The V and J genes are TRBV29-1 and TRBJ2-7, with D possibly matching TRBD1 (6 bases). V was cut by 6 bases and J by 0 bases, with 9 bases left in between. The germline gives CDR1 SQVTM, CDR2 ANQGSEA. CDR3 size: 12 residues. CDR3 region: CSVRTDSYEQYF. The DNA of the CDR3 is TGCAGCGTCCGGACAGACTCCTACGAGCAGTACTTC.

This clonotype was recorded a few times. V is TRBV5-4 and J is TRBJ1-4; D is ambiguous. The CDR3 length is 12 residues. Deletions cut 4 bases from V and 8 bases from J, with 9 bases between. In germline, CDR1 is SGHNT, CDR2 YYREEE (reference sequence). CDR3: CASSRLEEKLFF. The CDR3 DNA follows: TGTGCCAGCAGCCGCCTTGAGGAAAAACTGTTTTTT. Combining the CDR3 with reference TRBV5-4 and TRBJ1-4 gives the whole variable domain ETGVTQSPTHLIKTRGQQVTLRCSSQSGHNTVSWYQQALGQGPQFIFQYYREEENGRGNFPPRFSGLQFPNYSSELNVNALELDDSALYLCASSRLEEKLFFGSGTQLSVL.

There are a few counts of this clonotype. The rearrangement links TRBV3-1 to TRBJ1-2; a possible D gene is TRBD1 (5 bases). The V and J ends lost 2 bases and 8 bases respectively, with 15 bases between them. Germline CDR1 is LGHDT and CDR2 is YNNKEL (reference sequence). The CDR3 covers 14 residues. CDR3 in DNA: TGTGCCAGCAGCCAAACTCCCGGGGGAGGGGGCTACACCTTC. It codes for CASSQTPGGGGYTF.

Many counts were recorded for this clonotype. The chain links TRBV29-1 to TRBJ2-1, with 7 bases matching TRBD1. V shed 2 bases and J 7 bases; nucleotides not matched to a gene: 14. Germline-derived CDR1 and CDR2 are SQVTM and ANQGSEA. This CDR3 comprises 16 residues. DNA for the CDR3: TGCAGCGTTGAACTCGGCCCAGGGGGTTTAAGGAATGAGCAGTTCTTC. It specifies CSVELGPGGLRNEQFF.

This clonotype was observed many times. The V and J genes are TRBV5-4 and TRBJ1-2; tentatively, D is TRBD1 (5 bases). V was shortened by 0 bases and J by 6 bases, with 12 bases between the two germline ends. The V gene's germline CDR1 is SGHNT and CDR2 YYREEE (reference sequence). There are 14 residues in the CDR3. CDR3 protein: CASSLAGGRDGYTF. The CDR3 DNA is TGTGCCAGCAGCTTGGCGGGTGGCAGGGATGGCTACACCTTC.

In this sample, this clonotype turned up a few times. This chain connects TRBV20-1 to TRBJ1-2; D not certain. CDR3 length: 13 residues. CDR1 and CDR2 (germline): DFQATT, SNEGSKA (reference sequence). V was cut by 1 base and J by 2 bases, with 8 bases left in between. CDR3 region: CSARVSGNYGYTF. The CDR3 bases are TGCAGTGCTAGAGTATCCGGAAACTATGGCTACACCTTC.

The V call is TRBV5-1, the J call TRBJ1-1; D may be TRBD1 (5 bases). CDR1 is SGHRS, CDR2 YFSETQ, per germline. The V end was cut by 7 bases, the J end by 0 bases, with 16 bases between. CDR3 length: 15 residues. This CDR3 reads CASGDGRIMNTEAFF. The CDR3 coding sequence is TGCGCCAGCGGGGACGGGAGGATCATGAACACTGAAGCTTTCTTT.

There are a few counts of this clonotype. The CDR3 region is CASSVLRGGEQYF. The CDR3, as DNA: TGTGCCAGTAGCGTATTGAGGGGGGGCGAGCAGTACTTC. The J gene is TRBJ2-7, the V gene TRBV19; D perhaps matches TRBD2 (7 bases). Germline V gene lookup returns CDR1 LNHDA and CDR2 SQIVND (reference sequence). The V and J ends lost 6 bases and 6 bases respectively, with 15 bases between them. This CDR3 spans 13 amino acids.

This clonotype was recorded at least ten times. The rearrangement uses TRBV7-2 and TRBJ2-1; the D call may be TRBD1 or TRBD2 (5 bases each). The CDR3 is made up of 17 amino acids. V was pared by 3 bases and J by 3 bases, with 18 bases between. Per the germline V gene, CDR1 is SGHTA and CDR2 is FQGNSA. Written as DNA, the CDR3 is TGTGCCAGCAGCTTCTCTGCGCCGAGGGGAGTCTACAATGAGCAGTTCTTC. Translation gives CASSFSAPRGVYNEQFF.

CDR3 in DNA: TGTGCCAGCAGCTTGGGGGGCCTCTACAATGAGCAGTTCTTC. Translation: CASSLGGLYNEQFF. The gene calls are TRBV5-5 and TRBJ2-1; tentatively, D is TRBD1 (5 bases). The CDR3 spans 14 residues. Germline loops: CDR1 SGHKS, CDR2 YYEKEE (reference sequence). V was clipped by 0 bases and J by 3 bases, with 7 bases between them.